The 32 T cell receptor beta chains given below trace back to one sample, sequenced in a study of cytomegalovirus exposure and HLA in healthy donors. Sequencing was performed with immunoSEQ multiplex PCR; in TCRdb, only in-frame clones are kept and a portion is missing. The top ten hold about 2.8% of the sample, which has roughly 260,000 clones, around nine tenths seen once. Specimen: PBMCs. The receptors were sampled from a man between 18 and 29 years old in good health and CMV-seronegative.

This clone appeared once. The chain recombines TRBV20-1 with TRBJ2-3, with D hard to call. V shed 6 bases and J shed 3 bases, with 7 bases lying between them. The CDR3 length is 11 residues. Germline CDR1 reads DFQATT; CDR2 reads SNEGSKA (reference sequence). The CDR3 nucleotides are TGCAGTGCCCAGCGTACAGATACGCAGTATTTT. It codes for CSAQRTDTQYF.

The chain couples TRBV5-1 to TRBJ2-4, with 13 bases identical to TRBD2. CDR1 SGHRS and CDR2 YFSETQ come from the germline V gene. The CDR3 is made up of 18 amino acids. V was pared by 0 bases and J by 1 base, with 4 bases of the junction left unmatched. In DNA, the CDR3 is TGCGCCAGCAGCTTGGGGACTAGCGGGAGCTCGGCCAAAAACATTCAGTACTTC. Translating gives CASSLGTSGSSAKNIQYF.

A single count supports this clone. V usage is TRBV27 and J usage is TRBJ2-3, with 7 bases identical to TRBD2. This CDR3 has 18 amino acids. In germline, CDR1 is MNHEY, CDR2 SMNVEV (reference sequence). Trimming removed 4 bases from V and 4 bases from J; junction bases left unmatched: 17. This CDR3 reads CASSWKRVLGRAPDTQYF. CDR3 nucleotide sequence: TGTGCCAGCAGTTGGAAAAGGGTTTTGGGGAGGGCCCCAGATACGCAGTATTTT.

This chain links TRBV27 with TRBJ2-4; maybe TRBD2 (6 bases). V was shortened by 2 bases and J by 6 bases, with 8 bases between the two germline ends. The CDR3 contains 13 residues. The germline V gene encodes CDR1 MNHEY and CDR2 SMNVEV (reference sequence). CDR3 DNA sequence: TGTGCCAGCAGTTTAGGGAGGCTAAACATTCAGTACTTC. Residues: CASSLGRLNIQYF.

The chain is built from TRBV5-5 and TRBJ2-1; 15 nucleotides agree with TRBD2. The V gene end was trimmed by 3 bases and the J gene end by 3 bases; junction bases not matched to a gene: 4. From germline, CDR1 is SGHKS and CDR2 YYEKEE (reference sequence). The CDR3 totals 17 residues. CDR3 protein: CASSSGTSGRFYNEQFF. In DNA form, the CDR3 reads TGTGCCAGCAGCTCCGGGACTAGCGGGAGGTTCTACAATGAGCAGTTCTTC.

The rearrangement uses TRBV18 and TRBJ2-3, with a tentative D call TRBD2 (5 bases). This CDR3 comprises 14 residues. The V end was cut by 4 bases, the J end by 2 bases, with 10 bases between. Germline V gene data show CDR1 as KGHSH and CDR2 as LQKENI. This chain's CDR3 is CASSLGMDTDTQYF. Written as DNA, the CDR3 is TGTGCCAGCTCACTCGGGATGGACACAGATACGCAGTATTTT.

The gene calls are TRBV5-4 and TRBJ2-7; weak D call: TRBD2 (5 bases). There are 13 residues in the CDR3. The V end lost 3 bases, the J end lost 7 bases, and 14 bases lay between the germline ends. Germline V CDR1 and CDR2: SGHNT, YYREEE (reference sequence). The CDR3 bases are TGTGCCAGCAGCTCGGGCGGGCGAGGAGAGCAGTACTTC. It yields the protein CASSSGGRGEQYF.

The CDR3 DNA is TGTGCCAGCAGTCTCGGCCCAACAGGGGACCAAGAGACCCAGTACTTC. It specifies CASSLGPTGDQETQYF. The gene calls are TRBV27 and TRBJ2-5; 7 nucleotides line up with TRBD1. CDR1 and CDR2 (germline): MNHEY, SMNVEV (reference sequence). The V segment lost 5 bases and the J segment 0 bases; nucleotides outside the gene matches: 9. This CDR3 has 16 residues.

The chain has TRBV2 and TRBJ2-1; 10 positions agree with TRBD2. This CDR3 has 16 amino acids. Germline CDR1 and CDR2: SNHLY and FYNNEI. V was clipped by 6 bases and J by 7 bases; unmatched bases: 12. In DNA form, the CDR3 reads TGTGCCAGCAGGGTAGGCCGACTAGCGGGCAATAATGAGCAGTTCTTC. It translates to CASRVGRLAGNNEQFF.

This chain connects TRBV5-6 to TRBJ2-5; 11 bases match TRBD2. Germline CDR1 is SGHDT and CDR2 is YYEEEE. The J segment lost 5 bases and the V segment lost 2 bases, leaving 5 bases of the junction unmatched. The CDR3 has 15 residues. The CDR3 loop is CASSFTSGSGETQYF. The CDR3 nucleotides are TGTGCCAGCAGCTTTACTAGCGGGAGCGGGGAGACCCAGTACTTC.

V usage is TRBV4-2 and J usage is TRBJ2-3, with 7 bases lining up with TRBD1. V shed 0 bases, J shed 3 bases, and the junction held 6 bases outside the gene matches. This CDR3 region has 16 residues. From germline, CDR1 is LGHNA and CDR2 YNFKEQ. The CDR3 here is CASSQDPQGRTDTQYF. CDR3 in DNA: TGTGCCAGCAGCCAAGACCCACAGGGGCGGACAGATACGCAGTATTTT.

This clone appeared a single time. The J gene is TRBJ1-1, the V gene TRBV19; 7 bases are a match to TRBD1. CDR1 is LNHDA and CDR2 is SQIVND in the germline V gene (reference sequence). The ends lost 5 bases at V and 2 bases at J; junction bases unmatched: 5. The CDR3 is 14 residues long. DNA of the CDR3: TGTGCCAGTAGTTGGGGACAGAGCAACACTGAAGCTTTCTTT. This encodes CASSWGQSNTEAFF.

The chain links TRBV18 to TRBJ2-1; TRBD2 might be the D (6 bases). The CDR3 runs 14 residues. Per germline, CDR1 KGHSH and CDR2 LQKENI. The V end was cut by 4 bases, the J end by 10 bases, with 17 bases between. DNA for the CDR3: TGTGCCAGCTCACGGAGGGCGACAGTTTCCGAGCAGTTCTTC. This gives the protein CASSRRATVSEQFF.

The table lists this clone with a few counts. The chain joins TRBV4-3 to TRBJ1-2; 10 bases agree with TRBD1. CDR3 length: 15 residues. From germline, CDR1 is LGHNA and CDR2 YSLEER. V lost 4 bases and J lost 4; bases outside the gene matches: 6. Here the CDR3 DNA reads TGCGCCAGCAGCCGGGGGACAGGGGAGTTCTATGGCTACACCTTC. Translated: CASSRGTGEFYGYTF.

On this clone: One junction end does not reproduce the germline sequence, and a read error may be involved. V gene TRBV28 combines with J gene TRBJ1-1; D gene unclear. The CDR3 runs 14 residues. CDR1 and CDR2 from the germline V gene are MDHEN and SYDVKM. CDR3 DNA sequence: TGTGCCAGCAGTCGGGTCGCCTTGAACCCTGAAGCTTTCTTT. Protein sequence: CASSRVALNPEAFF.

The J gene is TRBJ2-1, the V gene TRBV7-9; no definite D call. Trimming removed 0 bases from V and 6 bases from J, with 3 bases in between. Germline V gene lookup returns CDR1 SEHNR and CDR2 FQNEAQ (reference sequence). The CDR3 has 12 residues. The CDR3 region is CASSLAANEQFF. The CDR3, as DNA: TGTGCCAGCAGCTTAGCGGCCAATGAGCAGTTCTTC.

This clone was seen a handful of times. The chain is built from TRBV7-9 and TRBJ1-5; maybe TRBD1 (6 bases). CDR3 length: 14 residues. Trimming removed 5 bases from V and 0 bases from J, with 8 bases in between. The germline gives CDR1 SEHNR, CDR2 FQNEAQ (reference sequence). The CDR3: CASSQGYSNQPQHF. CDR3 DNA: TGTGCCAGCAGCCAGGGGTATAGCAATCAGCCCCAGCATTTT.

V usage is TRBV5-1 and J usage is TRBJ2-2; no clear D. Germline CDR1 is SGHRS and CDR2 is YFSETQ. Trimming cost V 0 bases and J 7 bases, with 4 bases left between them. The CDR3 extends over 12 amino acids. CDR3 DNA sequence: TGCGCCAGCAGCTTGGCTTACGGGGAGCTGTTTTTT. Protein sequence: CASSLAYGELFF.

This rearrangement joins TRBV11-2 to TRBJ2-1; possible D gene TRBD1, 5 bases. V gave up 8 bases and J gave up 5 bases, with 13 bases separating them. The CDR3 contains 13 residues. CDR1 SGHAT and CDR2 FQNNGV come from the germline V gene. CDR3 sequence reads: CASGIRVDNEQFF. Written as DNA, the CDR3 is TGTGCCAGCGGAATCAGGGTGGACAATGAGCAGTTCTTC. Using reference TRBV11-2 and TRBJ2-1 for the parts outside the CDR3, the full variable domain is EAGVAQSPRYKIIEKRQSVAFWCNPISGHATLYWYQQILGQGPKLLIQFQNNGVVDDSQLPKDRFSAERLKGVDSTLKIQPAKLEDSAVYLCASGIRVDNEQFFGPGTRLTVL.

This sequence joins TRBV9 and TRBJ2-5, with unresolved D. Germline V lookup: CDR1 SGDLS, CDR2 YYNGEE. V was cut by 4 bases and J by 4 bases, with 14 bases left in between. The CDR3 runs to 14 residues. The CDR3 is CASSPTPLGETQYF. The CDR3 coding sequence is TGTGCCAGCAGCCCGACCCCTCTAGGAGAGACCCAGTACTTC.

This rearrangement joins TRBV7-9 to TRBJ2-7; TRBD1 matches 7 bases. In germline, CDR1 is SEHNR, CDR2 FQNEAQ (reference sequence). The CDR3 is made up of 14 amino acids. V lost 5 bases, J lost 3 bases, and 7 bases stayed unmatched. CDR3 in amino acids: CASSIGTDLYEQYF. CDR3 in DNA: TGTGCCAGCAGCATCGGGACAGACCTCTACGAGCAGTACTTC. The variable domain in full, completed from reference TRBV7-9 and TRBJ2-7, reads DTGVSQNPRHKITKRGQNVTFRCDPISEHNRLYWYRQTLGQGPEFLTYFQNEAQLEKSRLLSDRFSAERPKGSFSTLEIQRTEQGDSAMYLCASSIGTDLYEQYFGPGTRLTVT.

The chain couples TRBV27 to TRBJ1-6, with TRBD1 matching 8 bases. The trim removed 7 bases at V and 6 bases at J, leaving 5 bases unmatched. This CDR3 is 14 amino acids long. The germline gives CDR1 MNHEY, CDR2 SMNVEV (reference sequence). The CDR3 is CASTKTGANSPLHF. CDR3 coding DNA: TGTGCCAGCACAAAGACAGGGGCTAATTCACCCCTCCACTTT.

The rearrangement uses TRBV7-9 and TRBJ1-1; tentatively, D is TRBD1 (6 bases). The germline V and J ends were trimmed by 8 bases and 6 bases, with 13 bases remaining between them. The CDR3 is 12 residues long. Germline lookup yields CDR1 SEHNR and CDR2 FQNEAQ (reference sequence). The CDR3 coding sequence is TGTGCCAGCGGATACTCAGGGGCTGAAGCTTTCTTT. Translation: CASGYSGAEAFF.

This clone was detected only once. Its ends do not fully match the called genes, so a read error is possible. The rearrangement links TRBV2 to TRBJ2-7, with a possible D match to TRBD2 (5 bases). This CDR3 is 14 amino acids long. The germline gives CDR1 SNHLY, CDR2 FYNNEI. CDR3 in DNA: TGTGCCAGCAGCGAAGCGGAGAGCTCCTACGAGCAGTACTTC. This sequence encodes CASSEAESSYEQYF. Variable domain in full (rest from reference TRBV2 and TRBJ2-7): EPEVTQTPSHQVTQMGQEVILRCVPISNHLYFYWYRQILGQKVEFLVSFYNNEISEKSEIFDDQFSVERPDGSNFTLKIRSTKLEDSAMYFCASSEAESSYEQYFGPGTRLTVT.

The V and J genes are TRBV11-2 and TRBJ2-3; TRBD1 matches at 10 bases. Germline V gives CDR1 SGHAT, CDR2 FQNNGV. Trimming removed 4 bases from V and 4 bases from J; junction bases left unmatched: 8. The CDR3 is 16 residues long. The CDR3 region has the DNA TGTGCCAGCAGCTCTTTAAGGGACAGGGGCCCAGATACGCAGTATTTT. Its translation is CASSSLRDRGPDTQYF.

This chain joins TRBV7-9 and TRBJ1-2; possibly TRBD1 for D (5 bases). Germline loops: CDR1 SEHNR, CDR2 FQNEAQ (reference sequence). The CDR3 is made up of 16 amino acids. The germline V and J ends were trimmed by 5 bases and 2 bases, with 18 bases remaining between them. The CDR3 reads CASSQPTRGLNYGYTF. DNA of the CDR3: TGTGCCAGCAGCCAACCGACTAGGGGACTCAACTATGGCTACACCTTC.

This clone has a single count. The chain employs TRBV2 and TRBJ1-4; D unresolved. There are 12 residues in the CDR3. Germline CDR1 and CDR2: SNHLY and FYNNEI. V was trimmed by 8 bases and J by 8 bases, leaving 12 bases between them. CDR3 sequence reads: CASFRIGEKLFF. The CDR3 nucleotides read TGTGCCAGCTTCAGGATTGGGGAAAAACTGTTTTTT.

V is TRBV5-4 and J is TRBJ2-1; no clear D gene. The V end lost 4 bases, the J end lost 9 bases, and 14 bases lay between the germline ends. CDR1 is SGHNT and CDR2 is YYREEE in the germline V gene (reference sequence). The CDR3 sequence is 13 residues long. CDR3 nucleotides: TGTGCCAGCAGCCGTGAGTTCCTCGGTGAGCAGTTCTTC. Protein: CASSREFLGEQFF.

The CDR3 is CASSLQGSSPYEQYF. CDR3 sequence (DNA): TGTGCCAGCAGCTTACAGGGGAGTAGTCCCTACGAGCAGTACTTC. The chain uses TRBV7-2 and TRBJ2-7; the D gene is possibly TRBD1 (6 bases). Per the germline V gene, CDR1 is SGHTA and CDR2 is FQGNSA. The CDR3 covers 15 residues. V shed 2 bases and J shed 2 bases, with 13 bases lying between them.

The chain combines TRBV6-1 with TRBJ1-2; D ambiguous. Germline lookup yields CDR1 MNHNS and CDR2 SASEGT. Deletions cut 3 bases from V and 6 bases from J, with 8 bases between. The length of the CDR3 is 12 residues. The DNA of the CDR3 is TGTGCCAGCAGTGATCGGGGTAATGGCTACACCTTC. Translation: CASSDRGNGYTF.

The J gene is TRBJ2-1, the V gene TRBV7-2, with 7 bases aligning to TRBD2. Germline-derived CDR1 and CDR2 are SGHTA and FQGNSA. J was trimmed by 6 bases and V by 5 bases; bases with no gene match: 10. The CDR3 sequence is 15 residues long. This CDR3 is CASSKSGRALNEQFF. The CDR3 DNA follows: TGTGCCAGCAGCAAATCGGGGAGGGCCCTCAATGAGCAGTTCTTC. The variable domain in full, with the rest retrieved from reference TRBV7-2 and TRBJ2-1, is GAGVSQSPSNKVTEKGKDVELRCDPISGHTALYWYRQSLGQGLEFLIYFQGNSAPDKSGLPSDRFSAERTGGSVSTLTIQRTQQEDSAVYLCASSKSGRALNEQFFGPGTRLTVL.

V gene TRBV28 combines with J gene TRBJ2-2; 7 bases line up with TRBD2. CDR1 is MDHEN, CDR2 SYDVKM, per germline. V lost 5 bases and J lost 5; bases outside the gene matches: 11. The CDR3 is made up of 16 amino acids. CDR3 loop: CASSLFGGSGTGELFF. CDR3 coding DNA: TGTGCCAGCAGTCTCTTCGGCGGGAGTGGGACCGGGGAGCTGTTTTTT. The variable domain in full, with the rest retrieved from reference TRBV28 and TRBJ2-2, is DVKVTQSSRYLVKRTGEKVFLECVQDMDHENMFWYRQDPGLGLRLIYFSYDVKMKEKGDIPEGYSVSREKKERFSLILESASTNQTSMYLCASSLFGGSGTGELFFGEGSRLTVL.